The rows below give T cell receptor beta chains drawn from one sample of a study of cytomegalovirus exposure and HLA in healthy donors. Measured with immunoSEQ multiplex PCR; TCRdb has only the in-frame clones, and not every one. This sample has roughly 180,000 clones, with about four fifths found just once. The sequenced sample was PBMCs. These receptors were taken from a male donor in good health and CMV-seronegative. Each CDR3 is given with its conserved first and last residue. D genes are given only for firm matches. Clone size, where shown, is once, few, many, or a class for clones that have expanded.

>15|TRBD2|TRBV5-1|-|TRBJ2-1
TGCGCCAGCAGCTTGGGTAGCGGGGGGGCCGAGGAGCAGTTCTTC
CASSLGSGGAEEQFF
>12|-|TRBV14|-|TRBJ2-3
TGTGCCAGCAGCCAAGTAGCAGATACGCAGTATTTT
CASSQVADTQYF
>16|TRBD1|TRBV7-9|-|TRBJ2-5
TGTGCCAGCAGCCCGATGGGACAGGGGTACCAAGAGACCCAGTACTTC
CASSPMGQGYQETQYF
>16|TRBD2|TRBV7-2|once|TRBJ2-7
TGTGCCAGCAGCCCCAGGACTAGCGGGAGCTCCTACGAGCAGTACTTC
CASSPRTSGSSYEQYF
>16|-|TRBV6-5|-|TRBJ1-1
TGTGCCAGCAGTTACGTACAGTTCAGCATGAGCACTGAAGCTTTCTTT
CASSYVQFSMSTEAFF
>14|-|TRBV27|-|TRBJ1-1
TGTGCCAGCAGTTCCGTCGGGGGGAACACTGAAGCTTTCTTT
CASSSVGGNTEAFF
>17|TRBD1|TRBV28|-|TRBJ1-5
TGTGCCAGCAGTCCAATAGCAGGGCAGGGGGGCGGTCAGCCCCAGCATTTT
CASSPIAGQGGGQPQHF
>15|-|TRBV2|-|TRBJ2-2
TGTGCCAGCAGTGATGGGAGGCTCGACACCGGGGAGCTGTTTTTT
CASSDGRLDTGELFF
>19|-|TRBV5-1|-|TRBJ2-5
TGCGCCAGCAGCACAGGACTTGCCGAGGGGGGGACAATCCGAGAGACCCAGTACTTC
CASSTGLAEGGTIRETQYF
>14|TRBD1|TRBV7-9|-|TRBJ1-4
TGTGCCAGCAGCTCCGGACAGGGAGCTGAAAAACTGTTTTTT
CASSSGQGAEKLFF
>11|-|TRBV7-8|-|TRBJ2-7
TGTGCCAGCAGCCCACTTGACGAGCAGTACTTC
CASSPLDEQYF
>15|TRBD1|TRBV6-5|-|TRBJ2-1
TGTGCCAGCAGCCACAGGGGCGTAAACTACAATGAGCAGTTCTTC
CASSHRGVNYNEQFF
>15|-|TRBV6-4|-|TRBJ2-2
TGTGCCAGTAGCCGGGACAACGCGAACACCGGGGAGCTGTTTTTT
CASSRDNANTGELFF
>16|TRBD2|TRBV5-1|-|TRBJ2-3
TGCGCCAGCAGCATGGGACTAGCCATTGGCACAGATACGCAGTATTTT
CASSMGLAIGTDTQYF
>17|TRBD2|TRBV5-1|-|TRBJ2-2
TGCGCCAGCAGCTTGGACGGACTAGCGGTAAACACCGGGGAGCTGTTTTTT
CASSLDGLAVNTGELFF
>15|TRBD1|TRBV13|-|TRBJ2-3
TGTGCCAGCAGCTCTCGGACAGGGAGCACAGATACGCAGTATTTT
CASSSRTGSTDTQYF
>15|TRBD2|TRBV7-2|-|TRBJ2-7
TGTGCCAGCAGCTTAGTCCTAGCGGGAATCTACGAGCAGTACTTC
CASSLVLAGIYEQYF
>16|-|TRBV4-3|-|TRBJ2-5
TGCGCCAGCAGCCAAGACACTTCAAGAGGACAAGAGACCCAGTACTTC
CASSQDTSRGQETQYF
>15|TRBD1|TRBV15|-|TRBJ1-3
TGTGCCACCAGCGCACGGACAGGGACTGGAAACACCATATATTTT
CATSARTGTGNTIYF
>13|-|TRBV6-6|-|TRBJ2-5
TGTGCCAGCAGTTATGAAGGGGAAGAGACCCAGTACTTC
CASSYEGEETQYF
>14|-|TRBV6-5|-|TRBJ1-2
TGTGCCAGCAGTTCGGGACAACCAAAAGGCGGCTACACCTTC
CASSSGQPKGGYTF
>16|TRBD2|TRBV5-1|-|TRBJ2-5
TGCGCCAGCAGCTTGGGGAGCGGGGGGGCCAAAGGGACCCAGTACTTC
CASSLGSGGAKGTQYF
>14|-|TRBV27|-|TRBJ2-7
TGTGCCAGCAGGGTTAGCGTCTCCTCCTACGAGCAGTACTTC
CASRVSVSSYEQYF
>15|TRBD1|TRBV7-2|-|TRBJ1-1
TGTGCCAGCAGCTTGAACAGGGGGCGGGCCACTGAAGCTTTCTTT
CASSLNRGRATEAFF
>14|-|TRBV4-3|-|TRBJ2-7
TGCGCCAGCAGCCAAGATTCCCTTTCCTACGAGCAGTACTTC
CASSQDSLSYEQYF
>16|-|TRBV28|-|TRBJ2-6
TGTGCCAGCAGTTTTTTAAGGGGCTCTGGGGCCAACGTCCTGACTTTC
CASSFLRGSGANVLTF
>16|TRBD1|TRBV7-9|-|TRBJ2-6
TGTGCCAGCAGCTGGACAGGGCCGGAGGGGGCCAACGTCCTGACTTTC
CASSWTGPEGANVLTF
>17|-|TRBV7-9|-|TRBJ1-1
TGTTCCAGCAGCTTAGATTTAGGGGGTGGGTTGAACACTGAAGCTTTCTTT
CSSSLDLGGGLNTEAFF
>16|TRBD1|TRBV6-1|-|TRBJ1-6
TGTGCCAGCAGTGAAAGTAGCGGACAGGGCAATTCACCCCTCCACTTT
CASSESSGQGNSPLHF
>15|TRBD2|TRBV6-5|-|TRBJ2-2
TGTGCCAGCAGTTCGGAACTAGCGTACACCGGGGAGCTGTTTTTT
CASSSELAYTGELFF
>16|TRBD1|TRBV10-2|-|TRBJ1-2
TGCGCCAGCAGTGGGGGGACAGGGCAATCTAACTATGGCTACACCTTC
CASSGGTGQSNYGYTF
>15|-|TRBV9|-|TRBJ1-3
TGTGCCAGCAGCGTACTTATGGGCGCGGGAAACACCATATATTTT
CASSVLMGAGNTIYF
>10|-|TRBV20-1|-|TRBJ1-1
TGCAGTGATTCGTTCAGGGAAGCTTTCTTT
CSDSFREAFF
>15|TRBD1|TRBV5-6|-|TRBJ2-7
TGTGCCAGCAGCAAGTTGACAGGGGGCGCGGGCGAGCAGTACTTC
CASSKLTGGAGEQYF
>12|-|TRBV30|-|TRBJ2-7
TGTGCCTGGAGTGTGGGCTCCTACGAGCAGTACTTC
CAWSVGSYEQYF
>15|TRBD1|TRBV28|-|TRBJ1-2
TGTGCCAGCAGTTTGGGGACAGGGGAGATTAATGGCTACACCTTC
CASSLGTGEINGYTF
>11|-|TRBV29-1|-|TRBJ2-1
TGCAGCGTTGAAGATCCTAATGAGCAGTTCTTC
CSVEDPNEQFF
>15|TRBD1|TRBV28|-|TRBJ2-7
TGTGCCAGCAGTTTGTCTGACAGGGTGCGGGACGAGCAGTACTTC
CASSLSDRVRDEQYF
>14|TRBD2|TRBV30|-|TRBJ2-3
TGTGCCTGGGGTCACGGGACTATTGGAGATACGCAGTATTTT
CAWGHGTIGDTQYF